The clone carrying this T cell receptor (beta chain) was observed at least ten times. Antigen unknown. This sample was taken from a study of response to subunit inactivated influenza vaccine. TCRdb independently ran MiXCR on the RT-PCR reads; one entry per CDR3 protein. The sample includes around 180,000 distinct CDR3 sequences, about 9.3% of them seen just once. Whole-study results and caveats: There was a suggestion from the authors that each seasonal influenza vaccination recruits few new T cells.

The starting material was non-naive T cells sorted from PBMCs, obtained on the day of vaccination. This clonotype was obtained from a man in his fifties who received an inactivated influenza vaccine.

This CDR3 is CASSYRGPKGEEQYF. CDR3 coding DNA: TGTGCCAGCAGCTACCGGGGACCCAAGGGGGAGGAGCAGTACTTC. The rearrangement links TRBV7-2 to TRBJ2-7, with D perhaps TRBD1 (6 bases). The CDR3 covers 15 residues. Germline CDR1 and CDR2: SGHTA and FQGNSA. The ends were cut back, 4 bases at V and 7 bases at J, with 20 bases in the middle.